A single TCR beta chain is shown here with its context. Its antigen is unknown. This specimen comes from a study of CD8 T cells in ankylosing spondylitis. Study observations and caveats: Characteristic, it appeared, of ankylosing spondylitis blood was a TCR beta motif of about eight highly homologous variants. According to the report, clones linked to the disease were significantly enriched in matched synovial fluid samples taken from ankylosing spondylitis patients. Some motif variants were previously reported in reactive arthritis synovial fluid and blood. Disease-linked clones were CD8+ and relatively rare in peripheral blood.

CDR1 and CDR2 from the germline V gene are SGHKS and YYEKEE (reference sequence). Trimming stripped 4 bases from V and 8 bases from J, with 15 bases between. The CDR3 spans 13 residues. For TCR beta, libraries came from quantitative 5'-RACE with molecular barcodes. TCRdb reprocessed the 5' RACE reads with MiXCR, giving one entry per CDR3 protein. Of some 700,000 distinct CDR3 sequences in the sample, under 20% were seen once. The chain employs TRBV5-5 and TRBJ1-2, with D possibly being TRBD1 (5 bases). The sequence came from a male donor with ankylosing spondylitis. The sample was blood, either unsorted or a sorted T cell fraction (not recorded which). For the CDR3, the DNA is TGTGCCAGCAGCCTCGACGAGGGGTACGGCTACACCTTC. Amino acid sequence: CASSLDEGYGYTF. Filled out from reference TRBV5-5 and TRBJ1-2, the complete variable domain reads DAGVTQSPTHLIKTRGQQVTLRCSPISGHKSVSWYQQVLGQGPQFIFQYYEKEERGRGNFPDRFSARQFPNYSSELNVNALLLGDSALYLCASSLDEGYGYTFGSGTRLTVV.